Detailed here is one T cell receptor beta chain. The data derive from a study of T-cell memory formation after mild COVID-19. This CDR3 contains 14 residues. V lost 5 bases and J lost 1; bases outside the gene matches: 6. Germline CDR1 reads SQVTM; CDR2 reads ANQGSEA. From 5'RACE with constant-segment primers came TCR alpha and TCR beta cDNA libraries that carried sample barcodes and UMIs. TCRdb ran MiXCR on the 5' RACE reads and lists one entry per CDR3 protein. The sample has just under 550,000 distinct CDR3 sequences; roughly 21% are singletons. The V call is TRBV29-1, the J call TRBJ2-5, with 8 bases fitting TRBD2. The origin of this receptor is an adult woman who had mild COVID-19 (a few samples of this study predate the infection). Cell type and time point are not known. The sample taken for sequencing was PBMCs or a T cell subset sorted from them (not recorded which). CDR3: CSVMRAGVQETQYF. CDR3 sequence (DNA): TGCAGCGTTATGCGAGCGGGAGTCCAAGAGACCCAGTACTTC. Supplemented by reference TRBV29-1 and TRBJ2-5, the full variable domain reads SAVISQKPSRDICQRGTSLTIQCQVDSQVTMMFWYRQQPGQSLTLIATANQGSEATYESGFVIDKFPISRPNLTFSTLTVSNMSPEDSSIYLCSVMRAGVQETQYFGPGTRLLVL.